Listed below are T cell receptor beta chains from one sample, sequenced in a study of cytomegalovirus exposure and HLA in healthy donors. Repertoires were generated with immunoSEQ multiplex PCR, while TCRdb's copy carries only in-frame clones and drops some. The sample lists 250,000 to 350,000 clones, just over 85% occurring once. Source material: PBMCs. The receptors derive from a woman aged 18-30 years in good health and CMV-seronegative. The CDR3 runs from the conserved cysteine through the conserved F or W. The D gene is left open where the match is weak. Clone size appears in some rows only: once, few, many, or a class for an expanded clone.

TGTGCCAGCAGCCTCGGACTAGCGGGGCAAGAGACCCAGTACTTC,CASSLGLAGQETQYF,few,TRBD2,TRBV5-4,TRBJ2-5
TGTGCCAGCAGTTTGGGCCTGGATCAGCCCCAGCATTTT,CASSLGLDQPQHF,.,.,TRBV27,TRBJ1-5
TGTGCCAGCTCACCACCCACAGGATCCTACAATGAGCAGTTCTTC,CASSPPTGSYNEQFF,.,.,TRBV18,TRBJ2-1
TGCAGCGCCGACCCAGGGGGCTACACTGAAGCTTTCTTT,CSADPGGYTEAFF,.,TRBD1,TRBV29-1,TRBJ1-1
TGTGCCAGCAGCGTGACCTGGAGGAACACCGGGGAGCTGTTTTTT,CASSVTWRNTGELFF,.,.,TRBV11-2,TRBJ2-2
TGCAGCGTCGAGGTGAGCTCCTACAATGAGCAGTTCTTC,CSVEVSSYNEQFF,.,.,TRBV29-1,TRBJ2-1
TGTGCCAGTAGCTCTCATCCGGAGTCTGCCGGGGCCAACGTCCTGACTTTC,CASSSHPESAGANVLTF,.,.,TRBV19,TRBJ2-6
TGTGCCAGCAGTTTAGCACAGGGTAACAATGAGCAGTTCTTC,CASSLAQGNNEQFF,.,.,TRBV28,TRBJ2-1
TGTGCCAGCAGCTTAGTCAAGGTCGGGGGCTACACCTTC,CASSLVKVGGYTF,.,.,TRBV7-2,TRBJ1-2
TGTGCCAGCTCAGACCGGGACACCTCGGCCTACAATGAGCAGTTCTTC,CASSDRDTSAYNEQFF,.,.,TRBV18,TRBJ2-1
TGTGCCAGCAGTGAAGGATTTTTTTGGGGGCTAGCGGGAGAGCCCAGGGCGGATACGCAGTATTTT,CASSEGFFWGLAGEPRADTQYF,.,TRBD2,TRBV2,TRBJ2-3
TGCGCCAGCAGCCCAAGAGATGGCGGGAGTGGCTACGAGCAGTACTTC,CASSPRDGGSGYEQYF,.,TRBD2,TRBV4-3,TRBJ2-7
TGCGCCAGCAGCCAAGACAGGGAGGTGGCTAACTATGGCTACACCTTC,CASSQDREVANYGYTF,.,.,TRBV4-3,TRBJ1-2
TGTGCCAGCAGCCCAAGCGGGCAAGCCTACAATGAGCAGTTCTTC,CASSPSGQAYNEQFF,.,.,TRBV9,TRBJ2-1
TGTGCCAGCAGCCCTAAGACCGACAGATGGACTGGCTACACCTTC,CASSPKTDRWTGYTF,.,.,TRBV5-4,TRBJ1-2
TGTGCCAGCAGTTTATCCGGAGAGTATGGCTACACCTTC,CASSLSGEYGYTF,.,.,TRBV27,TRBJ1-2